This TCR beta chain derives from a study of blood T cell repertoires in COVID-19. Study context: Whether acute or convalescent, the COVID-19 samples came from the United States, Italy and Spain. PBMCs, B-cell-depleted T cells, or T cells were the source of the cDNA or gDNA that made up the material.

CDR1 and CDR2 (germline): KGHSH, LQKENI. The CDR3 spans 16 residues. Trimming cost V 3 bases and J 1 base; bases outside gene matches: 7. Original analysis: Reference gene primer amplification gave estimated nucleated cell counts. The repertoire was sequenced with immunoSEQ multiplex PCR; TCRdb's copy has only in-frame clones and lacks some. That table is the source of V, J and clone size, and D and trimming were worked out from the DNA. This sample has about 190,000 clones, with about 88% found just once. Sequenced sample: peripheral blood. The chain joins TRBV18 to TRBJ1-1; 8 bases fit TRBD1. The clonotype comes from a woman in her 40s who had recovered from COVID-19. The CDR3 region is CASSPVTGGRNTEAFF. The CDR3 DNA reads as TGTGCCAGCTCACCGGTAACAGGGGGGAGGAACACTGAAGCTTTCTTT.